This T cell receptor beta chain was recovered during a study of blood T cell repertoires in COVID-19. Study in general: Samples of COVID-19 (acute and convalescent) were obtained from the United States, Italy and Spain. From T cells, B-cell-depleted T cells, or PBMCs came the material, which was cDNA or gDNA.

In the study's own analysis: Amplification with reference gene primers provided the estimates of nucleated cell counts. Method: immunoSEQ multiplex PCR; TCRdb's copy keeps in-frame clones and lacks some. V and J calls and clone size are as listed in that table; D and trimming were resolved from the DNA. The data show around 63,000 clones, about 90% seen once. Material: peripheral blood. The source is a man in his sixties with acute or convalescent COVID-19.

CDR3 DNA: TGCAGTGCTAGTCGGCAGGGCAGGTATGGAAATTCACCCCTCCACTTT. This gives the protein CSASRQGRYGNSPLHF. J is TRBJ1-6 and V is TRBV20-1, with D maybe TRBD1 (5 bases). The CDR3 has 16 amino acids. The V gene's germline CDR1 is DFQATT and CDR2 SNEGSKA (reference sequence). The germline V and J ends were trimmed by 3 bases and 7 bases, with 19 bases remaining between them.